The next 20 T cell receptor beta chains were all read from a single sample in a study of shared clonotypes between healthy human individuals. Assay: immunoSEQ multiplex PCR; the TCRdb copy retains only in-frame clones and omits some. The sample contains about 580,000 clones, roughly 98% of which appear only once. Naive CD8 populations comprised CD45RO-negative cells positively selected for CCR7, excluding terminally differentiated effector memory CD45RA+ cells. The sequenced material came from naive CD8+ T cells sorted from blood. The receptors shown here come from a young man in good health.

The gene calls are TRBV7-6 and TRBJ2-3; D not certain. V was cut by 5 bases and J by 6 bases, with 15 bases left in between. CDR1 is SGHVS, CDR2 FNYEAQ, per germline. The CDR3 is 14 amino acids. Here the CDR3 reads CASSPNPGHDTQYF. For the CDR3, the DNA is TGTGCCAGCAGCCCGAACCCGGGTCATGATACGCAGTATTTT.

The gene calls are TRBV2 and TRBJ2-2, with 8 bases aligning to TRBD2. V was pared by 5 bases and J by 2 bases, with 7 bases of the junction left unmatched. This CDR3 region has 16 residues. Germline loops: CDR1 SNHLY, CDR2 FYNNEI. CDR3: CASSQTSGDNTGELFF. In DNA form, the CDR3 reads TGTGCCAGCAGTCAAACTAGCGGAGATAACACCGGGGAGCTGTTTTTT.

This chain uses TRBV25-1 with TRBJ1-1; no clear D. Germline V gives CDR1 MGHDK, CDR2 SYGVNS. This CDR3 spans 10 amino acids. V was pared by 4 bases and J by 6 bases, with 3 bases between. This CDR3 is CASSGSEAFF. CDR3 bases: TGTGCCAGCAGTGGGTCTGAAGCTTTCTTT.

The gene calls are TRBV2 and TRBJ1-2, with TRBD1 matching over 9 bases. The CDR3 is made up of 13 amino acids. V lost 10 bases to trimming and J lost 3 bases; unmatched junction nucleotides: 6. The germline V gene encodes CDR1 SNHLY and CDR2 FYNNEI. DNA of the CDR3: TGTGCCACCAAGACAGGGGGGGACTATGGCTACACCTTC. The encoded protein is CATKTGGDYGYTF. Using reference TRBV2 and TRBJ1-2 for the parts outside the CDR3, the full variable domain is EPEVTQTPSHQVTQMGQEVILRCVPISNHLYFYWYRQILGQKVEFLVSFYNNEISEKSEIFDDQFSVERPDGSNFTLKIRSTKLEDSAMYFCATKTGGDYGYTFGSGTRLTVV.

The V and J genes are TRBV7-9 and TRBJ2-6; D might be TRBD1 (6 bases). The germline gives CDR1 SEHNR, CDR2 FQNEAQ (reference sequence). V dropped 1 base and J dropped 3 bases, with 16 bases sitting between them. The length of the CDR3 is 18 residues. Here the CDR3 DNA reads TGTGCCAGCAGCTTAGAATCCAGGGGAAGCGGTGGGGCCAACGTCCTGACTTTC. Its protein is CASSLESRGSGGANVLTF.

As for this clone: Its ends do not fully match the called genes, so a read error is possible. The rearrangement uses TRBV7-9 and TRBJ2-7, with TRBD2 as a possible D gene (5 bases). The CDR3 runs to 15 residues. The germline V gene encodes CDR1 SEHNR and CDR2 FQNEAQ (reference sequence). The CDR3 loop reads CASRLGGGNQNEQYF. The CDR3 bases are TGTGCCAGCAGATTAGGAGGTGGGAACCAGAACGAGCAGTACTTC.

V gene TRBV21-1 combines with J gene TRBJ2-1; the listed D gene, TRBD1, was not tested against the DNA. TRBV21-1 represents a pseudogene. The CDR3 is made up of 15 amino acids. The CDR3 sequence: CASSNYGTGVHEQFF. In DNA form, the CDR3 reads TGTGCCAGCAGCAATTACGGGACAGGGGTCCATGAGCAGTTCTTC.

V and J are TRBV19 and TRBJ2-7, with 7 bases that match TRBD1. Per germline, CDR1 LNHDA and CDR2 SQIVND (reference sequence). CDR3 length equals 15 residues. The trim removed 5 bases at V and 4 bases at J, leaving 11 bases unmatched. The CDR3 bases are TGTGCCAGTAGTCAAACCCGGACAGGTTGGTACGAGCAGTACTTC. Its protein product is CASSQTRTGWYEQYF.

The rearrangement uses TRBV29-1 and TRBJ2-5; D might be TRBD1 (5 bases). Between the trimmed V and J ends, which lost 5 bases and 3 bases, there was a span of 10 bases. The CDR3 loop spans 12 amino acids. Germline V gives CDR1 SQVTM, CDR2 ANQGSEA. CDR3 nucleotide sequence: TGCAGCGTTAGGACAATGGAAGAGACCCAGTACTTC. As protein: CSVRTMEETQYF.

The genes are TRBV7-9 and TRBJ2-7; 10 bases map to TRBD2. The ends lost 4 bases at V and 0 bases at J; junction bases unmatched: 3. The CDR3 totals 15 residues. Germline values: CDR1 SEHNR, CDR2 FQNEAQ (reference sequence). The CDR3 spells CASSYPSGSSYEQYF. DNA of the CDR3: TGTGCCAGCAGCTACCCTAGCGGGAGCTCCTACGAGCAGTACTTC. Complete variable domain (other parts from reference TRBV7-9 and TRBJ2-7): DTGVSQNPRHKITKRGQNVTFRCDPISEHNRLYWYRQTLGQGPEFLTYFQNEAQLEKSRLLSDRFSAERPKGSFSTLEIQRTEQGDSAMYLCASSYPSGSSYEQYFGPGTRLTVT.

This CDR3 reads CASSPSGSSEDTQYF. The CDR3 nucleotides read TGTGCCAGTAGCCCCAGCGGGAGTTCCGAAGATACGCAGTATTTT. This chain connects TRBV19 to TRBJ2-3, with 8 bases lining up with TRBD2. V was clipped by 6 bases and J by 5 bases; unmatched bases: 10. The CDR3 covers 15 residues. From germline, CDR1 is LNHDA and CDR2 SQIVND (reference sequence).

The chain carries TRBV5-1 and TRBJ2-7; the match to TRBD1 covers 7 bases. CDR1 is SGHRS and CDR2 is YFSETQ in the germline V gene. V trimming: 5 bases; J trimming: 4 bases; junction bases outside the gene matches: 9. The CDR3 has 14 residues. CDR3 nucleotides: TGCGCCAGCAGGGCCCCTGGGACAGAGTACGAGCAGTACTTC. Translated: CASRAPGTEYEQYF.

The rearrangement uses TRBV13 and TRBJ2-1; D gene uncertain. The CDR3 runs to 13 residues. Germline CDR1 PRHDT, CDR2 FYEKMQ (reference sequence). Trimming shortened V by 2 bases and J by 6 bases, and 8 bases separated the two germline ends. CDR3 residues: CASSLNTGNEQFF. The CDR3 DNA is TGTGCCAGCAGCTTAAATACGGGCAATGAGCAGTTCTTC. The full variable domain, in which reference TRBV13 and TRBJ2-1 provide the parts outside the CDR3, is AAGVIQSPRHLIKEKRETATLKCYPIPRHDTVYWYQQGPGQDPQFLISFYEKMQSDKGSIPDRFSAQQFSDYHSELNMSSLELGDSALYFCASSLNTGNEQFFGPGTRLTVL.

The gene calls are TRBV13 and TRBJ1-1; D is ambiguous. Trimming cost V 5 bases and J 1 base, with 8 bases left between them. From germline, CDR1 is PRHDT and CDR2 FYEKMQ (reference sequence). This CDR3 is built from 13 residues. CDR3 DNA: TGTGCCAGCAGCCCTGAGGGGAACACTGAAGCTTTCTTT. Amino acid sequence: CASSPEGNTEAFF.

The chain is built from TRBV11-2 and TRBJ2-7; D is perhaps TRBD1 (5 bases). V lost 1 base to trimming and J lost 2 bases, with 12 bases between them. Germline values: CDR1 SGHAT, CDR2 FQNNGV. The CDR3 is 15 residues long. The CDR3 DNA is TGTGCCAGCAGCTTAGTCCCACAGGCCGCCTACGAGCAGTACTTC. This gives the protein CASSLVPQAAYEQYF.

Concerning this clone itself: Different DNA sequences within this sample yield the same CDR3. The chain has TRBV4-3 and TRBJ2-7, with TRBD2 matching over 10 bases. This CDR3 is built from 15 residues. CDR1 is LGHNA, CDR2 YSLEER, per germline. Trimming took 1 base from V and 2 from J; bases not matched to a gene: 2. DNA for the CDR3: TGCGCCAGCAGCCAAGGGCTAGCGGGGGCCTACGAGCAGTACTTC. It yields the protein CASSQGLAGAYEQYF.

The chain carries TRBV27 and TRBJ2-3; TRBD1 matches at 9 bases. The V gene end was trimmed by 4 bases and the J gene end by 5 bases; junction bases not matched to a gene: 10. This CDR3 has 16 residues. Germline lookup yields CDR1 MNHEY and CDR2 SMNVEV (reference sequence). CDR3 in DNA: TGTGCCAGCAGTTCTCCACCGACAGGGGGAAGAGATACGCAGTATTTT. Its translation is CASSSPPTGGRDTQYF.

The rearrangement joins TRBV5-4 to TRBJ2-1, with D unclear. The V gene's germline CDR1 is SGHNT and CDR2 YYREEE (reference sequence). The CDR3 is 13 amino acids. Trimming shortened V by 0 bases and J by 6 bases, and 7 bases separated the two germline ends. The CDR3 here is CASSLASINEQFF. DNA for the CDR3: TGTGCCAGCAGCTTGGCGTCCATCAATGAGCAGTTCTTC.

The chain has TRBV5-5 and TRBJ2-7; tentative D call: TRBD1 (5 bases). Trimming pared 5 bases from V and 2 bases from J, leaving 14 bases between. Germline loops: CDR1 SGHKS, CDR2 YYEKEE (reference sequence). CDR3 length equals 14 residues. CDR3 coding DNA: TGTGCCAGCAGTCCAGGGTGGTTCCCCTACGAGCAGTACTTC. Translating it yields CASSPGWFPYEQYF. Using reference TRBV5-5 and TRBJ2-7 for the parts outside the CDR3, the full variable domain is DAGVTQSPTHLIKTRGQQVTLRCSPISGHKSVSWYQQVLGQGPQFIFQYYEKEERGRGNFPDRFSARQFPNYSSELNVNALLLGDSALYLCASSPGWFPYEQYFGPGTRLTVT.

The chain's CDR3 is CASSLGDPTMPGREKLFF. The CDR3 DNA reads as TGTGCCAGCAGCTTGGGGGATCCCACAATGCCGGGGAGGGAAAAACTGTTTTTT. This chain uses TRBV5-6 with TRBJ1-4; D not certain. Germline CDR1 reads SGHDT; CDR2 reads YYEEEE. CDR3 size: 18 residues. Trimming took 0 bases from V and 8 from J, leaving 23 bases between them. The variable domain in full, completed from reference TRBV5-6 and TRBJ1-4, reads DAGVTQSPTHLIKTRGQQVTLRCSPKSGHDTVSWYQQALGQGPQFIFQYYEEEERQRGNFPDRFSGHQFPNYSSELNVNALLLGDSALYLCASSLGDPTMPGREKLFFGSGTQLSVL.